This TCR beta chain was captured in a study of blood T cell repertoires in COVID-19. V was pared by 4 bases and J by 6 bases, with 20 bases of the junction left unmatched. This CDR3 is built from 20 residues. Germline lookup yields CDR1 SGHDN and CDR2 FVKESK. The table came from immunoSEQ multiplex PCR; TCRdb's copy has only in-frame clones and leaves some out. The sample includes over 60,000 clones, about nine tenths of them seen just once. The sample holds a few counts of this clone. The sequence derives from a woman over 75 with active COVID-19. The V call is TRBV14, the J call TRBJ2-1, with 11 bases matching TRBD2. Sequencing was performed on peripheral blood. The DNA of the CDR3 is TGTGCCAGCAGCCGGATTGAGGGGGAATTACTAGCGGGAGACGGCAATGAGCAGTTCTTC. This codes for CASSRIEGELLAGDGNEQFF. Full variable domain (outside the CDR3, taken from reference TRBV14 and TRBJ2-1): EAGVTQFPSHSVIEKGQTVTLRCDPISGHDNLYWYRRVMGKEIKFLLHFVKESKQDESGMPNNRFLAERTGGTYSTLKVQPAELEDSGVYFCASSRIEGELLAGDGNEQFFGPGTRLTVL.